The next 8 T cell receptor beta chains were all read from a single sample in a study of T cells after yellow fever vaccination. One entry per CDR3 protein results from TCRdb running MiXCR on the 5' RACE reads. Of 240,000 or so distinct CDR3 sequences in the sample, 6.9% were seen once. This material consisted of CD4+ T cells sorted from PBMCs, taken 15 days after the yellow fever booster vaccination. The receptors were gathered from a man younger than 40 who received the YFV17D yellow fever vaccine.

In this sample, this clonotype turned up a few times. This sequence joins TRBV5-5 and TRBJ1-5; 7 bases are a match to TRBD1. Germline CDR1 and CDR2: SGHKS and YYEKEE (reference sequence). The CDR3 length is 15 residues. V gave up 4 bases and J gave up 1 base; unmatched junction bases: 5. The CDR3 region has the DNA TGTGCCAGCAGCGACTCGGGACAGAGCAATCAGCCCCAGCATTTT. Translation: CASSDSGQSNQPQHF.

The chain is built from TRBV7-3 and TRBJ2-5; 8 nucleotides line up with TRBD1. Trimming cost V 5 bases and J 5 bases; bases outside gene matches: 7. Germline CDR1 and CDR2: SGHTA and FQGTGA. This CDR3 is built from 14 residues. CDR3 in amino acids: CASSPGGFGETQYF. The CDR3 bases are TGTGCCAGCAGCCCAGGGGGCTTCGGGGAGACCCAGTACTTC.

The CDR3 here is CASSLDGAGGVNEQFF. The CDR3 coding sequence is TGTGCCAGCAGCTTAGACGGAGCGGGAGGGGTCAATGAGCAGTTCTTC. The chain is built from TRBV7-2 and TRBJ2-1; 10 nucleotides align to TRBD2. After removal of 1 base from V and 6 bases from J, the junction contained 6 bases not matched to a gene. In germline, CDR1 is SGHTA, CDR2 FQGNSA. This CDR3 contains 16 residues.

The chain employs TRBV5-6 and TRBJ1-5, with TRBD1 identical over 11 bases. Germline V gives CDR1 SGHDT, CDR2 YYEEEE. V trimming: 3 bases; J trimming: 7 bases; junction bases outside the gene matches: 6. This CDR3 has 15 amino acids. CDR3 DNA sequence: TGTGCCAGCAGCTCCTCGGGACAGGGGGTACAGCCCCAGCATTTT. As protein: CASSSSGQGVQPQHF. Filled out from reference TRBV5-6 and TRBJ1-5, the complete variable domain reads DAGVTQSPTHLIKTRGQQVTLRCSPKSGHDTVSWYQQALGQGPQFIFQYYEEEERQRGNFPDRFSGHQFPNYSSELNVNALLLGDSALYLCASSSSGQGVQPQHFGDGTRLSIL.

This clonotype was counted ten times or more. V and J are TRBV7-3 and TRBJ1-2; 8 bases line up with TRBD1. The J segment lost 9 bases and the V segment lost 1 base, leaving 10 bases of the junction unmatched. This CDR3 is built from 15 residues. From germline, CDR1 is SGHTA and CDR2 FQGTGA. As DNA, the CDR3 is TGTGCCAGCAGCTTAAACGGACAGGGTCGGGAAAGCTACACCTTC. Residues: CASSLNGQGRESYTF. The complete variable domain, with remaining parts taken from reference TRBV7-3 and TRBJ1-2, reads GAGVSQTPSNKVTEKGKYVELRCDPISGHTALYWYRQSLGQGPEFLIYFQGTGAADDSGLPNDRFFAVRPEGSVSTLKIQRTERGDSAVYLCASSLNGQGRESYTFGSGTRLTVV.

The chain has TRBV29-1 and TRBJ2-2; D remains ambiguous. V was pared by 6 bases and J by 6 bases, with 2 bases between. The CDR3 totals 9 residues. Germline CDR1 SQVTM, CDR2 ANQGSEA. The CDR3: CSVPGELFF. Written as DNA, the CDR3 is TGCAGCGTCCCCGGGGAGCTGTTTTTT.

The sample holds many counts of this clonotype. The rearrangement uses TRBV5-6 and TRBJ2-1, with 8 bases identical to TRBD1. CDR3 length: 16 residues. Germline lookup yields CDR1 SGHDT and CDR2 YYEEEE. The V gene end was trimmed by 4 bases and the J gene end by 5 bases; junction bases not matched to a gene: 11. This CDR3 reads CASSANRDRSDNEQFF. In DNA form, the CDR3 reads TGTGCCAGCAGCGCCAACCGGGACAGGTCGGACAATGAGCAGTTCTTC.

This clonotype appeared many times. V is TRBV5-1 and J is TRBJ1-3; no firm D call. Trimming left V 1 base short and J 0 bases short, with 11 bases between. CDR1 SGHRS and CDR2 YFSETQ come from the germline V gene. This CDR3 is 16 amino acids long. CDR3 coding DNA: TGCGCCAGCAGCTTGATCGGGTTGAGCTCTGGAAACACCATATATTTT. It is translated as CASSLIGLSSGNTIYF.